This T cell receptor beta chain is from a study of blood T cell repertoires in COVID-19. Study in general: Sample material is recorded as cDNA or gDNA derived from T cells, B-cell-depleted T cells, or PBMCs.

This clone was detected once. Donors were grouped by their self-reported clinical history. Original processing methods: Counts of nucleated cells, estimated from reference gene primer amplification, were obtained. Sequenced by immunoSEQ multiplex PCR; TCRdb stores in-frame clones only, minus some. V, J and clone size are taken as reported in that table, and D and trimming were inferred from the DNA itself. The sample contains about 190,000 clones, around 73% of which appear only once. Germline CDR1 SGHAT, CDR2 FQNNGV. The CDR3 sequence is 17 residues long. Between the trimmed V and J ends, which lost 5 bases and 0 bases, there was a span of 17 bases.

This chain joins TRBV11-2 and TRBJ2-1; D might be TRBD2 (6 bases). The TCR sequence derives from a woman aged 45-65 years who had recovered from COVID-19. Specimen: PBMCs or T cells enriched from blood (not recorded which). The CDR3 DNA reads TGTGCCAGCAGCCTAAGACGTCGCGGGACCTCCTACAATGAGCAGTTCTTC. It is translated as CASSLRRRGTSYNEQFF.